The 4 T cell receptor beta chains below all came from one sample that was sequenced in a study of blood T cell repertoires in COVID-19. Sequencing used immunoSEQ multiplex PCR; TCRdb keeps in-frame clones, though not all of them. The repertoire holds 130,000 to 150,000 clones, with 80% to 90% as singletons. Sequences were obtained from peripheral blood. The receptors originated from a human donor with acute or convalescent COVID-19. The donor label of this sample is uncertain.

The gene calls are TRBV2 and TRBJ2-7, with TRBD1 matching 8 bases. The CDR3 loop spans 15 amino acids. Germline loops: CDR1 SNHLY, CDR2 FYNNEI. The trim removed 5 bases at V and 3 bases at J, leaving 9 bases unmatched. The CDR3 reads CASSRGYRGYYEQYF. The CDR3 DNA is TGTGCCAGCAGTCGGGGATACAGGGGGTACTACGAGCAGTACTTC.

The V gene is TRBV12-3 or TRBV12-4, the J gene TRBJ2-7; 8 positions agree with TRBD2. This CDR3 is 13 amino acids long. The J segment lost 6 bases and the V segment lost 4 bases, leaving 5 bases of the junction unmatched. The CDR3 sequence is CASSYSGKVEQYF. DNA for the CDR3: TGTGCCAGCAGTTATAGCGGGAAGGTCGAGCAGTACTTC.

The genes are TRBV2 and TRBJ1-2, with 7 bases aligning to TRBD1. The CDR3 runs to 15 residues. The V gene's germline CDR1 is SNHLY and CDR2 FYNNEI. Unmatched junction bases numbered 12, after V lost 7 bases and J lost 4 bases. CDR3 in amino acids: CASKEGDRVVYGYTF. CDR3 coding DNA: TGTGCCAGCAAAGAAGGAGACAGGGTAGTCTATGGCTACACCTTC.

The chain carries TRBV19 and TRBJ2-1, with D perhaps TRBD2 (5 bases). CDR3 length equals 15 residues. Trimming pared 4 bases from V and 7 bases from J, leaving 17 bases between. CDR1 LNHDA and CDR2 SQIVND come from the germline V gene (reference sequence). The CDR3 loop reads CASSNGPFWENEQFF. The CDR3 nucleotides are TGTGCCAGTAGTAATGGGCCTTTCTGGGAGAATGAGCAGTTCTTC.